The present T cell receptor (beta chain) was sequenced within a study of Graves' ophthalmopathy and Graves' hyperthyroidism. Study-wide findings and caveats: The model's ophthalmopathy progression predictions had roughly 71% sensitivity and less than 75% specificity. In blood appeared most of the expanded thyroid clonotypes whose frequency exceeded 0.001.

CAS ≥3, NOSPECS ≥4, moderate-to-severe activity and duration under 3 months marked donors with ophthalmopathy. PBMCs were isolated by Ficoll-Paque density gradient centrifugation, using roughly 10 ml of fresh peripheral blood as the starting material. This CDR3 spans 16 amino acids. Deletions cut 5 bases from V and 0 bases from J, with 11 bases between. Germline V gene data show CDR1 as LNHDA and CDR2 as SQIVND (reference sequence). In its sample, this clonotype was seen many times. Its antigen is currently unknown. Amplified material comprised TCR beta CDR3 regions derived from RNA transcripts. A first-round RT-PCR used HTBI primers, followed by a second-round multiplex PCR. TCRdb fed the multiplex PCR reads into MiXCR, producing one record per CDR3 protein. Of approximately 700,000 distinct CDR3 sequences in the sample, roughly 39% were seen once.

Sequences were obtained from peripheral blood. The chain links TRBV19 to TRBJ2-6; D possibly corresponds to TRBD1 (5 bases). This receptor was identified in an adult man with Graves' ophthalmopathy. The CDR3 here is CASSRTSYSGANVLTF. The CDR3 DNA reads as TGTGCCAGTAGTCGGACATCCTACTCTGGGGCCAACGTCCTGACTTTC.